This entry lists 27 T cell receptor beta chains sequenced from one sample in a study of graft-versus-host responses after intestinal transplantation. Produced via immunoSEQ multiplex PCR; TCRdb's table is partial and in-frame only. The top ten clones hold more than 0.25% of a sample with about 86,000 clones, roughly nine tenths of them seen once. These receptors have no known antigen. The sequenced sample was unstimulated CD4+ T cells sorted from spleen or lymph node cells, obtained before transplant. The receptors here all came from a human donor who was the organ donor for an intestinal transplant.

This chain uses TRBV9 with TRBJ2-7; TRBD1 matches 9 bases. The germline CDR1 and CDR2 sequences are SGDLS and YYNGEE. The CDR3 covers 15 residues. J lost 3 bases, V lost 4 bases, and 8 bases had no gene match. CDR3 nucleotide sequence: TGTGCCAGCAGCCCTCAAGGGGACAGGGTCTACGAGCAGTACTTC. Its translation is CASSPQGDRVYEQYF.

V gene TRBV6-1 combines with J gene TRBJ2-5; 9 bases map to TRBD1. Per the germline V gene, CDR1 is MNHNS and CDR2 is SASEGT. Trimming at V came to 6 bases and at J to 4 bases, leaving 6 bases not matched to a gene. The CDR3 is 14 residues long. CDR3 bases: TGTGCCAGCAGGGTGACAGGGGGGATAGAGACCCAGTACTTC. As protein: CASRVTGGIETQYF.

V is TRBV9 and J is TRBJ2-3; no clear D. From germline, CDR1 is SGDLS and CDR2 YYNGEE. V gave up 4 bases and J gave up 2 bases, with 17 bases separating them. The CDR3 sequence is 16 residues long. The CDR3 reads CASSPEAAFLTDTQYF. The CDR3 DNA follows: TGTGCCAGCAGCCCCGAGGCGGCCTTCCTCACAGATACGCAGTATTTT. Combining the CDR3 with reference TRBV9 and TRBJ2-3 gives the whole variable domain DSGVTQTPKHLITATGQRVTLRCSPRSGDLSVYWYQQSLDQGLQFLIQYYNGEERAKGNILERFSAQQFPDLHSELNLSSLELGDSALYFCASSPEAAFLTDTQYFGPGTRLTVL.

The chain is built from TRBV5-5 and TRBJ2-1; D possibly corresponds to TRBD2 (5 bases). V lost 3 bases and J 0 bases, leaving 13 bases between the germline ends. Germline V gene sequence: CDR1 SGHKS, CDR2 YYEKEE (reference sequence). The CDR3 is 16 residues long. The CDR3 is CASSYLRVGSYNEQFF. The CDR3 coding sequence is TGTGCCAGCAGCTACCTGCGGGTGGGCTCCTACAATGAGCAGTTCTTC. The complete variable domain, with remaining parts taken from reference TRBV5-5 and TRBJ2-1, reads DAGVTQSPTHLIKTRGQQVTLRCSPISGHKSVSWYQQVLGQGPQFIFQYYEKEERGRGNFPDRFSARQFPNYSSELNVNALLLGDSALYLCASSYLRVGSYNEQFFGPGTRLTVL.

A few counts support this clone. The chain joins TRBV6-5 to TRBJ2-3, with 7 nucleotides matching TRBD1. V lost 2 bases to trimming and J lost 2 bases; unmatched junction nucleotides: 4. The V gene's germline CDR1 is MNHEY and CDR2 SVGAGI. The CDR3 length is 15 residues. The chain's CDR3 is CASSYRQGTTDTQYF. The CDR3 DNA follows: TGTGCCAGCAGTTACAGACAGGGAACCACAGATACGCAGTATTTT.

The gene calls are TRBV15 and TRBJ2-1, with D possibly matching TRBD2 (5 bases). V dropped 1 base and J dropped 9 bases, with 19 bases sitting between them. In germline, CDR1 is LNHNV, CDR2 YYDKDF (reference sequence). This CDR3 has 16 amino acids. The CDR3 nucleotides are TGTGCCACCAGCAGAGCACGGGGTGGCCGTATTACTGAGCAGTTCTTC. Amino acid sequence: CATSRARGGRITEQFF.

This rearrangement joins TRBV18 to TRBJ2-3; 8 nucleotides match TRBD1. The CDR3 has 13 residues. With 6 bases clipped from V and 7 bases from J, the junction kept 6 bases outside the gene matches. Germline CDR1 KGHSH, CDR2 LQKENI. The CDR3 DNA sequence: TGTGCCAGCTCGCCTGACAGGGGACATACGCAGTATTTT. This codes for CASSPDRGHTQYF.

V gene TRBV14 combines with J gene TRBJ2-7, with D perhaps TRBD2 (6 bases). Germline CDR1 is SGHDN and CDR2 is FVKESK. CDR3 length equals 16 residues. V gave up 5 bases and J gave up 2 bases, with 19 bases separating them. The CDR3: CASSKPGRGGTYEQYF. The CDR3 DNA follows: TGTGCCAGCAGCAAACCAGGACGGGGAGGAACCTACGAGCAGTACTTC.

The CDR3 nucleotides are TGTGCCAGCAGTGCTGGGACAGGGAAGTACGGGCGCTACACCTTC. This codes for CASSAGTGKYGRYTF. The chain has TRBV28 and TRBJ1-2; TRBD1 aligns across 9 bases. Unmatched junction bases numbered 13, after V lost 5 bases and J lost 9 bases. This CDR3 contains 15 residues. Germline assignment: CDR1 MDHEN and CDR2 SYDVKM.

The V gene is TRBV5-4, the J gene TRBJ2-1; maybe TRBD2 (6 bases). Germline CDR1 is SGHNT and CDR2 is YYREEE (reference sequence). CDR3 length: 15 residues. Deletions cut 4 bases from V and 5 bases from J, with 16 bases between. CDR3 region: CASSLAGTFNNEQFF. The CDR3 DNA reads as TGTGCCAGCAGCCTGGCCGGGACTTTCAACAATGAGCAGTTCTTC.

This clone occurred once. The chain uses TRBV4-2 and TRBJ2-2, with 10 bases identical to TRBD2. Losses at the gene ends were 2 bases for V and 6 bases for J; bases not matched to a gene: 6. CDR1 LGHNA and CDR2 YNFKEQ come from the germline V gene. The CDR3 spans 16 residues. The CDR3 bases are TGTGCCAGCAGCCAAATTCAGCGGGGGGGCTCCGGGGAGCTGTTTTTT. The encoded protein is CASSQIQRGGSGELFF.

This clone was recorded once. The chain has TRBV11-2 and TRBJ1-2, with D hard to call. Trimming shortened V by 4 bases and J by 5 bases, and 23 bases separated the two germline ends. From germline, CDR1 is SGHAT and CDR2 FQNNGV. This CDR3 has 17 amino acids. The DNA of the CDR3 is TGTGCCAGCAGCTCCATACTCCGCGGCGGGCGACTGTATGGCTACACCTTC. Its protein product is CASSSILRGGRLYGYTF.

The CDR3 nucleotides read TGTGCCAGCAGCTTGGCGGGGGGTTTAGGGGGTAGGCCCCAGCATTTT. It yields the protein CASSLAGGLGGRPQHF. This chain uses TRBV5-5 with TRBJ1-5, with D possibly being TRBD1 (6 bases). In germline, CDR1 is SGHKS, CDR2 YYEKEE (reference sequence). Trimming pared 0 bases from V and 9 bases from J, leaving 19 bases between. The CDR3 is made up of 16 amino acids.

This rearrangement joins TRBV15 to TRBJ2-7; 9 bases line up with TRBD1. The CDR3 loop spans 14 amino acids. Germline CDR1 reads LNHNV; CDR2 reads YYDKDF (reference sequence). The junction had 3 bases not matched to a gene; V was cut back by 4 bases and J by 2 bases. CDR3 nucleotides: TGTGCCACCAGCATCCGGACAGGGGCCTACGAGCAGTACTTC. It is translated as CATSIRTGAYEQYF.

This clone was observed once. The CDR3 region has the DNA TGTGCCAGTAGTCCGGGACTAGCGGGGGGGGGTCCATACCAAGAGACCCAGTACTTC. Protein: CASSPGLAGGGPYQETQYF. The chain joins TRBV19 to TRBJ2-5; TRBD2 agrees at 16 bases. V was clipped by 5 bases and J by 0 bases; unmatched bases: 9. Germline-derived CDR1 and CDR2 are LNHDA and SQIVND (reference sequence). The CDR3 totals 19 residues.

The rearrangement joins TRBV30 to TRBJ1-1; TRBD1 aligns across 7 bases. The CDR3 length is 12 residues. Germline CDR1 reads GTSNPN; CDR2 reads SVGIG (reference sequence). J lost 4 bases, V lost 3 bases, and 2 bases had no gene match. CDR3 amino acids: CAWRGGITEAFF. The CDR3 region has the DNA TGTGCCTGGAGAGGGGGCATCACTGAAGCTTTCTTT.

The rearrangement joins TRBV6-5 to TRBJ2-1, with 7 bases lining up with TRBD1. The CDR3 has 15 residues. Germline-derived CDR1 and CDR2 are MNHEY and SVGAGI. Trimming removed 6 bases from V and 0 bases from J; junction bases left unmatched: 5. The CDR3 sequence: CASRETGISYNEQFF. CDR3 DNA: TGTGCCAGCAGGGAGACAGGGATCTCCTACAATGAGCAGTTCTTC.

CDR3: CASSLAGEGTEAFF. In nucleotides, the CDR3 is TGCGCCAGCAGCTTGGCAGGGGAAGGAACTGAAGCTTTCTTT. This chain links TRBV5-1 with TRBJ1-1; possible D gene TRBD1, 6 bases. The germline V gene has CDR1 SGHRS and CDR2 YFSETQ. V lost 0 bases, J lost 5 bases, and 11 bases lay in between. There are 14 residues in the CDR3. Supplemented by reference TRBV5-1 and TRBJ1-1, the full variable domain reads KAGVTQTPRYLIKTRGQQVTLSCSPISGHRSVSWYQQTPGQGLQFLFEYFSETQRNKGNFPGRFSGRQFSNSRSEMNVSTLELGDSALYLCASSLAGEGTEAFFGQGTRLTVV.

V gene TRBV6-5 combines with J gene TRBJ2-5; possible D gene TRBD2, 5 bases. Trimming cost V 5 bases and J 1 base, with 14 bases left between them. The CDR3 has 15 residues. Germline V gene lookup returns CDR1 MNHEY and CDR2 SVGAGI. This CDR3 is CASSRVEGPQETQYF. The CDR3 DNA reads TGTGCCAGCAGTAGGGTAGAGGGCCCCCAAGAGACCCAGTACTTC.

The chain has TRBV9 and TRBJ1-2; possible D gene TRBD1, 6 bases. CDR1 is SGDLS and CDR2 is YYNGEE in the germline V gene. The CDR3 covers 12 residues. V was pared by 3 bases and J by 8 bases, with 11 bases between. CDR3 residues: CASSGQASGYTF. The CDR3 DNA reads TGTGCCAGCAGCGGACAGGCTAGCGGCTACACCTTC.

This chain connects TRBV5-4 to TRBJ2-4; TRBD1 agrees at 7 bases. Germline lookup yields CDR1 SGHNT and CDR2 YYREEE (reference sequence). This CDR3 is built from 13 residues. J was trimmed by 8 bases and V by 0 bases; bases with no gene match: 2. In nucleotides, the CDR3 is TGTGCCAGCAGCTTGGAGGACAGGTACATTCAGTACTTC. Translation gives CASSLEDRYIQYF.

Only a few counts were recorded for this clone. The J gene is TRBJ1-1, the V gene TRBV30; possibly TRBD1 for D (6 bases). The germline gives CDR1 GTSNPN, CDR2 SVGIG (reference sequence). This CDR3 comprises 13 residues. V was pared by 3 bases and J by 6 bases, with 14 bases between. The DNA for the CDR3 is TGTGCCTGGAGAGGGGGACATTACGCTGAAGCTTTCTTT. It translates to CAWRGGHYAEAFF.

The rearrangement uses TRBV5-1 and TRBJ2-1; 7 positions agree with TRBD2. Losses at the gene ends were 0 bases for V and 0 bases for J; bases not matched to a gene: 6. CDR1 is SGHRS, CDR2 YFSETQ, per germline. CDR3 size: 17 residues. CDR3 loop: CASSLGLGGSSYNEQFF. The DNA for the CDR3 is TGCGCCAGCAGCTTGGGTTTGGGCGGGAGCTCCTACAATGAGCAGTTCTTC.

The J gene is TRBJ2-7, the V gene TRBV7-2; 11 bases agree with TRBD2. Germline V CDR1 and CDR2: SGHTA, FQGNSA. The CDR3 is made up of 18 amino acids. V shed 5 bases, J shed 9 bases, and the junction held 21 bases outside the gene matches. Written as DNA, the CDR3 is TGTGCCAGCAGCCGATCTCCCGGGGGGGGGACTAGCGGTCTGTGGCAGTACTTC. The encoded protein is CASSRSPGGGTSGLWQYF.

The V and J genes are TRBV7-3 and TRBJ1-1; the match to TRBD1 covers 8 bases. V lost 5 bases to trimming and J lost 14 bases; unmatched junction nucleotides: 13. Germline CDR1 reads SGHTA; CDR2 reads FQGTGA. The CDR3 spans 13 residues. CDR3 nucleotides: TGTGCCAGCAGCCCCCGAGACAGGGGCGATTTATTCTTT. Translated: CASSPRDRGDLFF.

This clone was seen only a few times. V and J are TRBV2 and TRBJ1-4; tentatively, D is TRBD1 (5 bases). CDR3 length: 14 residues. The germline V gene has CDR1 SNHLY and CDR2 FYNNEI. V was pared by 3 bases and J by 4 bases, with 9 bases between. Written as DNA, the CDR3 is TGTGCCAGCAGTGAGGGGCAGCTTAATGAAAAACTGTTTTTT. Its translation: CASSEGQLNEKLFF. Variable domain in full (rest from reference TRBV2 and TRBJ1-4): EPEVTQTPSHQVTQMGQEVILRCVPISNHLYFYWYRQILGQKVEFLVSFYNNEISEKSEIFDDQFSVERPDGSNFTLKIRSTKLEDSAMYFCASSEGQLNEKLFFGSGTQLSVL.

The chain's CDR3 is CASSFVGQGITEAFF. Written as DNA, the CDR3 is TGTGCCAGCAGTTTCGTCGGACAGGGGATCACTGAAGCTTTCTTT. The genes are TRBV28 and TRBJ1-1, with 9 bases that match TRBD1. Germline CDR1 and CDR2: MDHEN and SYDVKM. This CDR3 comprises 15 residues. V gave up 3 bases and J gave up 4 bases; unmatched junction bases: 6.